The sequence of this T cell receptor (beta chain) was determined in a study of blood T cell repertoires in COVID-19. Study-level information: The cDNA or gDNA used as material had been derived from T cells, B-cell-depleted T cells, or PBMCs.

The repertoire was sequenced with immunoSEQ multiplex PCR; TCRdb's copy has only in-frame clones and lacks some. The repertoire holds around 180,000 clones, with approximately 77% as singletons. V gave up 6 bases and J gave up 1 base; unmatched junction bases: 6. This CDR3 is built from 15 residues. CDR1 is MRHNA, CDR2 SNTAGT, per germline. This TCR came from a woman aged 80 or over with active or convalescent COVID-19. The sequencing input was peripheral blood. The V gene is TRBV6-4, the J gene TRBJ2-1; 7 bases map to TRBD1. The CDR3 reads CASSPDRTSYNEQFF. The CDR3 DNA is TGTGCCAGCAGCCCGGACAGGACTTCCTACAATGAGCAGTTCTTC.